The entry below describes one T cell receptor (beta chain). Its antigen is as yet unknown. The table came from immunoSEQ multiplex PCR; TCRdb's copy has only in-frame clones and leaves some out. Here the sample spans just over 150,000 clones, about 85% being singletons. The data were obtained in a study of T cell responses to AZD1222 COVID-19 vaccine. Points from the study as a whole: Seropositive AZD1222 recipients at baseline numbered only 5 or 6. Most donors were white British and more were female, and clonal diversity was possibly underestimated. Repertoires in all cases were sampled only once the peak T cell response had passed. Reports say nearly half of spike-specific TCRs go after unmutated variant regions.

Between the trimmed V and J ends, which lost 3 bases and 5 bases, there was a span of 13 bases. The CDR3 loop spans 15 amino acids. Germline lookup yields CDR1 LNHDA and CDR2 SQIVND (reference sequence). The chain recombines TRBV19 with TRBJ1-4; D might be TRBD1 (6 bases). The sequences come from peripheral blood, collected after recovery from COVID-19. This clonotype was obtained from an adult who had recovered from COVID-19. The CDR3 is CASSISTGLNEKLFF. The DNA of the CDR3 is TGTGCCAGTAGTATCTCGACAGGACTGAATGAAAAACTGTTTTTT.